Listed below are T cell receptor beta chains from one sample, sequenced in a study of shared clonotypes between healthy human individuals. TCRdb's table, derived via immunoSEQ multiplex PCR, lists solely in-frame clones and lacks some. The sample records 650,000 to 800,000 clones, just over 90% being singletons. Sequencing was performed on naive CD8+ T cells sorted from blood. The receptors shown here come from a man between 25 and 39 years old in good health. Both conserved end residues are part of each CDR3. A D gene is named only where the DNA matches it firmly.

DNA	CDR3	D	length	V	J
TGTGCCAGCCGGGGGACAAACACAGATACGCAGTATTTT	CASRGTNTDTQYF	NA	13	TRBV14	TRBJ2-3
TGTGCCAGCAGTGACGGGCTAGCGGGAGAGGGTGAGCAGTTCTTC	CASSDGLAGEGEQFF	TRBD2	15	TRBV6-4	TRBJ2-1
TGTGCCAGCAGCTTGTGGTCCACTGAAGCTTTCTTT	CASSLWSTEAFF	NA	12	TRBV5-8	TRBJ1-1
TGCGCCAGCAGCTTGGACATTCAGTACTTC	CASSLDIQYF	NA	10	TRBV5-1	TRBJ2-4
TGCGCCAGCAGCCCTGAAGGGCCAGACTACACCGGGGAGCTGTTTTTT	CASSPEGPDYTGELFF	NA	16	TRBV5-1	TRBJ2-2
TGCGCCAGCAGTCAGCGCCATCCGATCGGGCCCCAGCATTTT	CASSQRHPIGPQHF	NA	14	TRBV23-1	TRBJ1-5
TGTGCCAGTGGAGATGGACGCGGGAGGGCCTTCGACGAGCAGTACTTC	CASGDGRGRAFDEQYF	TRBD2	16	TRBV9	TRBJ2-7
TGTGCCAGCAGTCCGGTCCTAGGCACAGATACGCAGTATTTT	CASSPVLGTDTQYF	NA	14	TRBV25-1	TRBJ2-3
TGTGCCAGCAGTGGGACAGCTAGCACAGATACGCAGTATTTT	CASSGTASTDTQYF	NA	14	TRBV2	TRBJ2-3
TGTGCCAGCAGTGGACTAGCGGGAGGGCCGGGCGGTGAGCAGTTCTTC	CASSGLAGGPGGEQFF	TRBD2	16	TRBV11-2	TRBJ2-1